The 24 T cell receptor beta chains listed next were all sequenced from one sample in a study of regulatory dendritic cells for organ transplantation. Produced via immunoSEQ multiplex PCR; TCRdb's table is partial and in-frame only. The data hold tens of thousands of clones, with around two thirds observed a single time. Sequenced material: memory CD4+ T cells from blood. The subset was: CD45RO+ memory T cells. All receptors derive from a human donor in good health.

This clone occurred once. The V gene is TRBV6-6, the J gene TRBJ2-3; perhaps TRBD1 as D (5 bases). CDR1 and CDR2 (germline): MNHNY, SVGAGI (reference sequence). The CDR3 is 15 amino acids. With 5 bases removed from V and 2 bases from J, the gap between germline ends came to 14 bases. The CDR3 coding sequence is TGTGCCAGCAGTATCGGATTAGGGGTCACAGATACGCAGTATTTT. It encodes CASSIGLGVTDTQYF.

The rearrangement links TRBV7-3 to TRBJ2-1, with D perhaps TRBD2 (5 bases). CDR3 length: 12 residues. The germline CDR1 and CDR2 sequences are SGHTA and FQGTGA. V was shortened by 5 bases and J by 9 bases, with 11 bases between the two germline ends. The CDR3: CASSLPGGEQFF. CDR3 nucleotides: TGTGCCAGCAGCCTCCCAGGAGGTGAGCAGTTCTTC.

This clone was recorded once. The rearrangement joins TRBV7-3 to TRBJ2-5; D possibly corresponds to TRBD2 (5 bases). This CDR3 is 13 amino acids long. V was clipped by 5 bases and J by 0 bases, with 7 bases between them. The germline CDR1 and CDR2 sequences are SGHTA and FQGTGA. This CDR3 reads CASSRLYQETQYF. CDR3 nucleotide sequence: TGTGCCAGCAGCCGACTATACCAAGAGACCCAGTACTTC.

V and J are TRBV12-5 and TRBJ1-4; 8 nucleotides match TRBD1. This CDR3 has 15 amino acids. Germline V lookup: CDR1 LGHNT, CDR2 FRNRAP. V trimming: 4 bases; J trimming: 7 bases; junction bases outside the gene matches: 8. The CDR3: CASGWWTGSGEKLFF. CDR3 in DNA: TGTGCTAGTGGTTGGTGGACAGGGTCTGGTGAAAAACTGTTTTTT.

The chain links TRBV5-5 to TRBJ1-2, with D maybe TRBD1 (5 bases). Trimming shortened V by 4 bases and J by 4 bases, and 14 bases separated the two germline ends. Germline V gives CDR1 SGHKS, CDR2 YYEKEE (reference sequence). This CDR3 is built from 14 residues. The CDR3 DNA sequence: TGTGCCAGCAGCGGAGGGGCTTGGGTCTATGGCTACACCTTC. Translating it yields CASSGGAWVYGYTF.

The V gene is TRBV5-4, the J gene TRBJ1-1, with TRBD1 matching over 7 bases. The CDR3 length is 15 residues. The V gene end was trimmed by 4 bases and the J gene end by 0 bases; junction bases not matched to a gene: 6. Germline V gene sequence: CDR1 SGHNT, CDR2 YYREEE (reference sequence). DNA for the CDR3: TGTGCCAGCAGCGTGCCAGGGGGTTTGAACACTGAAGCTTTCTTT. Amino acid sequence: CASSVPGGLNTEAFF.

The rearrangement links TRBV6-5 to TRBJ1-1, with D possibly TRBD1 on 5 matching bases. Germline lookup yields CDR1 MNHEY and CDR2 SVGAGI. This CDR3 spans 15 amino acids. The V and J ends lost 0 bases and 0 bases respectively, with 8 bases between them. CDR3 loop: CASSYSGGVNTEAFF. CDR3 in DNA: TGTGCCAGCAGTTACTCTGGGGGGGTGAACACTGAAGCTTTCTTT.

This clone was found a few times. The chain combines TRBV4-1 with TRBJ1-2; possible D gene TRBD1, 6 bases. Trimming cost V 6 bases and J 1 base, with 15 bases left between them. The CDR3 sequence is 15 residues long. CDR1 is MGHRA, CDR2 YSYEKL, per germline. The CDR3 nucleotides are TGCGCCAGCAGACCCCAGGACAGTTATAACTATGGCTACACCTTC. Protein product: CASRPQDSYNYGYTF.

Only a few counts were recorded for this clone. This chain connects TRBV11-2 to TRBJ1-1; a possible D gene is TRBD1 (5 bases). The V end was cut by 0 bases, the J end by 0 bases, with 11 bases between. The germline V gene has CDR1 SGHAT and CDR2 FQNNGV. The CDR3 loop spans 16 amino acids. The CDR3 sequence is CASSLDRGYMNTEAFF. CDR3 DNA sequence: TGTGCCAGCAGCTTAGATCGGGGGTACATGAACACTGAAGCTTTCTTT. The full variable domain, with the rest looked up from reference TRBV11-2 and TRBJ1-1, is EAGVAQSPRYKIIEKRQSVAFWCNPISGHATLYWYQQILGQGPKLLIQFQNNGVVDDSQLPKDRFSAERLKGVDSTLKIQPAKLEDSAVYLCASSLDRGYMNTEAFFGQGTRLTVV.

V is TRBV5-1 and J is TRBJ2-5; 10 positions match TRBD1. Germline-derived CDR1 and CDR2 are SGHRS and YFSETQ. The V and J ends lost 0 bases and 3 bases, in that order; junction bases with no gene match: 5. There are 16 residues in the CDR3. This chain's CDR3 is CASSLGQGAGEETQYF. The CDR3 DNA follows: TGCGCCAGCAGCTTGGGACAGGGGGCCGGTGAAGAGACCCAGTACTTC.

This clone was seen only once. The chain carries TRBV6-5 and TRBJ1-6, with 9 bases aligning to TRBD1. This CDR3 contains 14 residues. CDR1 and CDR2 from the germline V gene are MNHEY and SVGAGI. V shed 6 bases and J 8 bases; nucleotides not matched to a gene: 5. The CDR3 sequence is CASRRDRDDSPLHF. The CDR3 coding sequence is TGTGCCAGCAGACGGGACAGGGATGATTCACCCCTCCACTTT.

This chain joins TRBV5-1 and TRBJ2-2, with TRBD2 matching 12 bases. Germline CDR1 is SGHRS and CDR2 is YFSETQ. V shed 4 bases, J shed 3 bases, and the junction held 4 bases outside the gene matches. This CDR3 region has 16 residues. CDR3 region: CASSATSGGHTGELFF. The CDR3 DNA sequence: TGCGCCAGCAGCGCAACTAGCGGGGGGCACACCGGGGAGCTGTTTTTT.

This chain connects TRBV6-5 to TRBJ1-6; D may be TRBD1 (6 bases). The germline V gene encodes CDR1 MNHEY and CDR2 SVGAGI. Trimming pared 7 bases from V and 7 bases from J, leaving 14 bases between. This CDR3 has 14 amino acids. CDR3 DNA sequence: TGTGCCAGCACCTCGGGACAAGGGAATTCACCCCTCCACTTT. Its translation: CASTSGQGNSPLHF.

The genes are TRBV6-5 and TRBJ2-5; a weak D match, TRBD1 (7 bases). The CDR3 totals 13 residues. V gave up 6 bases and J gave up 2 bases, with 10 bases separating them. Germline CDR1 is MNHEY and CDR2 is SVGAGI. The CDR3 is CASRSGGQETQYF. As DNA, the CDR3 is TGTGCCAGCAGGTCAGGGGGGCAAGAGACCCAGTACTTC.

This clone was seen once. Compared with germline, one end of the junction differs, possibly owing to a read error. The chain employs TRBV27 and TRBJ1-5, with D maybe TRBD1 (6 bases). The CDR3 has 9 amino acids. The germline gives CDR1 MNHEY, CDR2 SMNVEV (reference sequence). The CDR3 loop reads CASRIGQLF. CDR3 nucleotide sequence: TGTGCCAGCAGAATCGGACAGCTTTTT.

The rearrangement links TRBV6-1 to TRBJ2-3; possible D gene TRBD2, 6 bases. The V end lost 1 base, the J end lost 1 base, and 12 bases lay between the germline ends. CDR3 size: 16 residues. CDR1 and CDR2 (germline): MNHNS, SASEGT. CDR3 amino acids: CASSEGWGVGTDTQYF. CDR3 coding DNA: TGTGCCAGCAGTGAAGGTTGGGGGGTCGGCACAGATACGCAGTATTTT.

The table lists this clone with a few counts. This sequence joins TRBV7-9 and TRBJ1-2; 10 bases align to TRBD1. After removal of 5 bases from V and 8 bases from J, the junction contained 5 bases not matched to a gene. The CDR3 is 13 residues long. The germline V gene encodes CDR1 SEHNR and CDR2 FQNEAQ (reference sequence). CDR3 nucleotide sequence: TGTGCCAGCAGCCCGACAGGGGGCACGGGCTACACCTTC. Translated: CASSPTGGTGYTF.

As for this clone: The germline gene is not matched at one end of the junction; a read error may be the cause. This rearrangement joins TRBV7-9 to TRBJ2-5; D not certain. The CDR3 consists of 10 residues. Germline values: CDR1 SEHNR, CDR2 FQNEAQ (reference sequence). CDR3 DNA sequence: TGTGCCAGCAGCTTGGTGGAGCCACACTTC. This encodes CASSLVEPHF.

The J gene is TRBJ2-7, the V gene TRBV7-6, with D perhaps matching TRBD1 (5 bases). There are 13 residues in the CDR3. Trimming cost V 8 bases and J 2 bases, with 13 bases left between them. Looked up from germline, CDR1 is SGHVS and CDR2 is FNYEAQ. CDR3 region: CASAKDMTYEQYF. In nucleotides, the CDR3 is TGTGCCAGCGCCAAGGACATGACCTACGAGCAGTACTTC. Supplemented by reference TRBV7-6 and TRBJ2-7, the full variable domain reads GAGVSQSPRYKVTKRGQDVALRCDPISGHVSLYWYRQALGQGPEFLTYFNYEAQQDKSGLPNDRFSAERPEGSISTLTIQRTEQRDSAMYRCASAKDMTYEQYFGPGTRLTVT.

This clone was seen a few times. The genes are TRBV4-2 and TRBJ1-3; D may be TRBD1 (5 bases). The V gene lost 1 base and the J gene lost 3 bases, with 7 bases spanning the gap. CDR1 is LGHNA, CDR2 YNFKEQ, per germline. CDR3 size: 14 residues. DNA for the CDR3: TGTGCCAGCAGCCAAGCCCAGGGTGGAAACACCATATATTTT. This translates into CASSQAQGGNTIYF.

This clone appeared a few times. The J gene is TRBJ1-3, the V gene TRBV7-8; weak D call: TRBD1 (6 bases). Per the germline V gene, CDR1 is SGHVS and CDR2 is FQNEAQ. The V end was cut by 5 bases, the J end by 4 bases, with 15 bases between. This CDR3 contains 15 residues. In DNA, the CDR3 is TGTGCCAGCAGCCCCGCCAGGGGCAGAGGAAACACCATATATTTT. The encoded protein is CASSPARGRGNTIYF.

This sequence joins TRBV2 and TRBJ1-1, with 10 bases fitting TRBD1. Germline CDR1 is SNHLY and CDR2 is FYNNEI. The CDR3 extends over 15 amino acids. V gave up 5 bases and J gave up 2 bases; unmatched junction bases: 5. The chain's CDR3 is CASSSRDRGNTEAFF. DNA of the CDR3: TGTGCCAGCAGTTCCCGGGACAGGGGAAACACTGAAGCTTTCTTT.

The genes are TRBV7-9 and TRBJ2-7, with D tentatively TRBD2 (5 bases). The V gene lost 3 bases and the J gene lost 6 bases, with 18 bases spanning the gap. The CDR3 is 15 residues long. The germline CDR1 and CDR2 sequences are SEHNR and FQNEAQ (reference sequence). This CDR3 reads CASSFGGEGHSEQYF. The CDR3 DNA follows: TGTGCCAGCAGCTTTGGCGGAGAGGGCCACTCCGAGCAGTACTTC.

This clone was seen once. This sequence joins TRBV4-2 and TRBJ1-4; TRBD1 matches 8 bases. Per the germline V gene, CDR1 is LGHNA and CDR2 is YNFKEQ. V was clipped by 2 bases and J by 4 bases; unmatched bases: 6. The CDR3 consists of 16 residues. The CDR3 loop reads CASSQQGALGNEKLFF. CDR3 nucleotides: TGTGCCAGCAGCCAACAGGGGGCTTTAGGTAATGAAAAACTGTTTTTT.